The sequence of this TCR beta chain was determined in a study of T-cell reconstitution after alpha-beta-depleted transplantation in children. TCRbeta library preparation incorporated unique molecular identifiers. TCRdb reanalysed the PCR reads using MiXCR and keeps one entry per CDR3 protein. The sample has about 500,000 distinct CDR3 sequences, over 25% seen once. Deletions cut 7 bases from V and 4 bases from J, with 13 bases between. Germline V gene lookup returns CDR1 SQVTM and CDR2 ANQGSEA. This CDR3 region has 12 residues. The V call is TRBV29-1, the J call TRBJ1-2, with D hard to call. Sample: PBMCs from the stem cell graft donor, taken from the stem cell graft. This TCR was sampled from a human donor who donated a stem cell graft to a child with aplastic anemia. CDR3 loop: CSAASPSYGYTF. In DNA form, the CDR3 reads TGCAGCGCGGCCTCCCCGAGCTATGGCTACACCTTC.